The present T cell receptor (beta chain) was sequenced within a study of shared clonotypes between healthy human individuals. Overall study context: Participating donors consisted of a couple of women and three men aged 18 to 49. Findings and limits, study-wide: Donor clonotype sharing was expected to depend on sequencing depth.

Trimming removed 3 bases at V and 4 bases at J, with 8 bases between. In germline, CDR1 is KGHSH, CDR2 LQKENI. This CDR3 has 13 residues. Each of the donors was a healthy adult who was HIV-negative and had not had a recent acute infection or vaccination. Sequencing was performed with immunoSEQ multiplex PCR; in TCRdb, only in-frame clones are kept and a portion is missing. The sample has under 850,000 clones; over 60% are singletons. Comments on this clone: Its antigen is currently unknown.

This TCR was recovered from a woman aged 25 to 39 in good health. The specimen sequenced was memory CD4+ T cells sorted from blood. Specified subset: CD45RA-negative fraction. J is TRBJ2-3 and V is TRBV18; D is tentatively TRBD1 or TRBD2 (5 bases each). As DNA, the CDR3 is TGTGCCAGCTCACCTGGGACGGCAGATACGCAGTATTTT. Translated, it gives CASSPGTADTQYF.